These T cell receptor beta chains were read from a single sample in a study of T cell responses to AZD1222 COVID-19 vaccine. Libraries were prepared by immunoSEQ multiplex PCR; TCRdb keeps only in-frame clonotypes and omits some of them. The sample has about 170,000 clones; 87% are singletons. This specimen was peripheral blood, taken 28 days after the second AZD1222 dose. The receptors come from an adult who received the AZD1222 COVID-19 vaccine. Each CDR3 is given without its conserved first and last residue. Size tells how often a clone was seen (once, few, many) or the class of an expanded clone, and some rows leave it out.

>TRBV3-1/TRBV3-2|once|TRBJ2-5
ASSQVETQY
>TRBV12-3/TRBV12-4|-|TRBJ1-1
ASSPQGNTEAF
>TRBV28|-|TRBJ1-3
ASSYRRASGNTIY
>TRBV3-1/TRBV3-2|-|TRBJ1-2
ASSQGGSGYT
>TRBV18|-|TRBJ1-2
ASSTDTPGGRYT
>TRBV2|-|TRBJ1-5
ASSEARTGGNQPQH
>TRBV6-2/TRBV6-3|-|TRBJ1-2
ASSSGQGVYGYT
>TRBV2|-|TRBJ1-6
ASSVGVSPLH
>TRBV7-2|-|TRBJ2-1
ASSLGESLGWGEQF
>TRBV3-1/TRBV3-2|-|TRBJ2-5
ASSLPGLQETQY
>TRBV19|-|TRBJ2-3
AVGQRDTQY
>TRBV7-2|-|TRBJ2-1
ASSLVSAGGISSYNEQF
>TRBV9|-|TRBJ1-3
ASSVGQGSGNTIY
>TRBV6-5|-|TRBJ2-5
ASSYSRTGGGETQY
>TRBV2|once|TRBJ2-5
ASSGGRTVRETQY
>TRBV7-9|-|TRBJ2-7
ASSSDTGFSYEQY
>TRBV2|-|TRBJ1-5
ASSVGRGGQPQH
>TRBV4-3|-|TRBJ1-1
ASSQDGATEAF
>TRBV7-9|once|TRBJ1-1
ASRPPGRPNTEAF
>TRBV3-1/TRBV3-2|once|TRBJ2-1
ASSPSGGLSYNEQF
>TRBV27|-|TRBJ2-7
ASSYINSGSYEQY
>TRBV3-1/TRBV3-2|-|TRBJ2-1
ASSRTGTSGGGTYNEQF
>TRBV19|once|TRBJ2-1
ASSGGAFKSYNEQF
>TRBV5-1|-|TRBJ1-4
ASSFLGYGNEKLF
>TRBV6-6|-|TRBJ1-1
ASSRGLRGGTEAF
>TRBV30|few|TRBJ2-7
AQDGAGTLEQY
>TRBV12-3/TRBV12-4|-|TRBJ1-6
ASSVDRVSPLH
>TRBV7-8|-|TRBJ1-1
ASSSGDRGWSTEAF
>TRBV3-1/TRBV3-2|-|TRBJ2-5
ASSQVLAGGETQY
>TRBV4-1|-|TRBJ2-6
ASSQDQRDRVLSGANVLT
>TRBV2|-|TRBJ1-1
ASSGQQNTEAF
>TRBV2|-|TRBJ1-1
ASGTYFMNTEAF
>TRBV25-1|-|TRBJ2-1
ASSDIDRGNEQF
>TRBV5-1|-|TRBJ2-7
ASTSWDETKKSYEQY
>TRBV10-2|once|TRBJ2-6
ASSHGTLPGANVLT
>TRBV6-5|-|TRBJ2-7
ASSYGDIYYEQY
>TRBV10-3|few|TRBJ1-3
AISVGGNTIY
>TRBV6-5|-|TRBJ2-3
ASRSDFGGPDTQY
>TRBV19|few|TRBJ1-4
ASSLTPGQGNEKLF
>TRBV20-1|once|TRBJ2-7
SARRSYEQY
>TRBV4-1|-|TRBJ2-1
ASSQILAGDYNEQF
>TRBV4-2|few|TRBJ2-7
ASSQGQGDYEQY
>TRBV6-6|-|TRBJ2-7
ASSSRSYEQY
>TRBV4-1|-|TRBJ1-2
ASSQDGHRYT
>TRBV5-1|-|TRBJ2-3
ASSFGRGDTQY